This TCR beta chain was sequenced during a study of cytomegalovirus exposure and HLA in healthy donors (dated by TCRdb to the late 2010s). About the investigation overall: An earlier analysis of several hundred of the donors reported approximately 260 Gb of sequence data and 100 million to 120 million unique TCR beta sequences obtained from about 170 million T cells. Roughly 320 gigabases of sequencing data and 75 million to 85 million unique TCR sequences made up an early release that covered 500 to 700 HLA-typed donors. Among the roughly 380 genotyped donors, approximately 81% belonged to the genetic ancestry cluster associated with self-reported Caucasian donors. The study was designed to test whether signatures of past pathogen exposure could be identified by cataloging public T cell receptors. Using immunosequencing, the study profiled T cell repertoires from 666 subjects and related those repertoires to cytomegalovirus serostatus. Besides the first cohort of approximately 670 subjects, a separate validation cohort made up of 95 to 150 different subjects was used. The study combined high-throughput TCR immunosequencing, statistical association of individual TCRs with disease status, and machine learning to predict cytomegalovirus infection status. A later analysis re-examined previously published TCR beta repertoires from hundreds of donors and added high-resolution HLA genotyping to investigate patterns of TCR occurrence. Rather than using new phenotypic data, the later analysis identified candidate immune exposures from TCR beta sequences and from how often those sequences occurred across donors. An earlier analysis of around 580 of the donors used high-throughput TCR beta sequencing to judge whether each TCR beta V gene segment behaved as functional or pseudogenic. Alongside the repertoire data, information on donor age, sex, ethnicity and CMV serostatus was compiled. A later genetic analysis took genome-wide SNP genotypes for about three fifths of the 666 donors and used that subset as a discovery cohort. Every discovery cohort repertoire had been produced on one sequencing platform. HLA typing covered class I and class II loci at four-digit resolution. The number of donors typed differed by locus, with 629-630 for A, B, C, DRB1 and DQB1, roughly 520 for DQA1, approximately 580 for DPA1, and 472 for DPB1. Because of strong linkage in the cohort, five DR-DQ haplotypes were treated as single units for association and clustering. Among over 350 genotyped donors of the cohort, an average of roughly 240,000 unique TCR beta nucleotide sequences were sequenced per donor, roughly a sixth of them non-productive.

What the work shows at the level of the full study, not this receptor alone: The presence/absence analyses assumed that sequencing depth was roughly uniform across donors, and that assumption may not be true. In the study, 150 to 200 TCR beta chains were listed as associated with cytomegalovirus. Linkage disequilibrium might explain the correlated functional status among segregating V segments, but an unknown experimental factor could not be ruled out. This cohort had only TCR beta chains sequenced, and the lack of alpha or paired-chain data limited which features could be detected. A group of highly shared sequence variants was considered likely to be a technical artifact of the sequencing pipeline. An earlier analysis of approximately 570 of the donors showed that most TCR beta V segments appeared in productive rearrangements either about 87% or about 30% of the time, which broadly matched IMGT annotations. Compared with equally common non-associated chains, HLA-associated TCR beta chains in a later analysis were more clonally expanded and had lower generation probabilities. For the cohort, immune exposure information was limited to CMV serostatus. Because HLA typing was unavailable for some donors at each locus, only the typed subset was used in association tests. According to the authors, the approach could potentially be generalized to other disease states and immunological phenotypes. In both the original and validation cohorts, the classifier was reported to diagnose cytomegalovirus status with high specificity and sensitivity. According to a later analysis, parvovirus B19, influenza, CMV and Epstein-Barr virus appeared linked to several top co-occurrence clusters. Because the 87-base-pair reads could not distinguish some IMGT-functional V segments, including TRBV6-2 and TRBV6-3, those segments were excluded. A later analysis found that most CMV-associated TCR beta chains appeared HLA-restricted, with HLA associations seemingly driven largely by CMV exposure. In a later genetic analysis, fewer N-insertions in productive TCRs were reported among donors in an Asian-associated ancestry cluster than the approximately 710-donor mean. A further reported finding was that TCR beta sequences accurately predicted the HLA-A and HLA-B alleles for most subjects in the first cohort. Seventeen rarely observed V segments, including chromosome 9 orphons, were excluded from the earlier analysis of 550 to 700 of the donors because counts were too low. In a later genetic analysis, a missense DCLRE1C variant was associated with V-gene and J-gene trimming of TCR beta chains, and the association was replicated in an independent cohort. In vitro tests confirmed that a few of the cytomegalovirus-associated TCR beta chains recognize cytomegalovirus antigens. In a later analysis, the rate of TCR association differed among HLA loci, with DRB1 alleles having the most associated TCRs and HLA-C alleles having the fewest. Most TCR sequences were observed very rarely across donors, whereas some public TCRs were present in many individuals. When HLA alleles, especially DR and DQ, strongly co-occurred, TCR associations were difficult to assign to individual alleles. A later analysis associated 16,951 TCR beta sequences with specific HLA alleles at a false discovery rate of 0.05.

Remarks on this clone: Its recognized antigen is unknown. Base-call qualities are not available, and no considerably larger clone is one nucleotide away.

Library prep was done by the immunoSEQ multiplex PCR assay. The multiplex PCR relied on a mix of 60 forward primers for TCR Vbeta segments and 13 reverse primers for TCR Jbeta segments. The CDR3 region of rearranged TCR beta genes was amplified from genomic DNA by a multiplex PCR assay. The amplified TCR beta libraries were sequenced on the Illumina HiSeq System as 87-base-pair reads. The source study handled its data this way. In a later analysis, some 80 million unique TCR beta chains were counted across the 690 or so repertoires, and around 10 million of these chains were shared by at least two donors. To remove PCR and sequencing errors, raw reads were error-corrected and collapsed into unique sequences using a nearest-neighbor algorithm that merged closely related sequences. Alignment of CDR3 sequences to IMGT reference sequences was used to assign V, D and J gene segments. Each retained sequence needed at least a six-nucleotide match to both a V gene segment and a J gene segment. Rearrangements were classified as productive when the CDR3 lacked stop codons and remained in frame with V and J, and all other rearrangements were classified as non-productive. Following IMGT convention, CDR3 was defined as the stretch from the second conserved V-encoded cysteine to the conserved J-encoded phenylalanine. Sequences without an unambiguous match to a single V gene segment were excluded from the earlier analysis of approximately 560 of the donors. An earlier analysis of a few hundred of the donors classified V segments as functional when productive rearrangements were above 56.7% and as segregating when the standard deviation between donors was above 5%. A statistical classification framework was built to diagnose cytomegalovirus status from the catalog of TCR beta chain sequences. In a later analysis, TCR nucleotide sequences were compared against IMGT/GENE-DB human TR gene sequences so that V and J genes could be assigned. A later analysis assigned CDR3 sequences and most-parsimonious VDJ recombination scenarios with the TCRdist pipeline. In a later analysis, every TCR beta chain was defined by the combination of its CDR3 amino acid sequence and its V-gene family, and reads without a unique V-gene family were dropped. In a later analysis, around 600 highly shared, low-generation-probability nucleotide sequences were removed to address suspected cross-contamination and a sequencing artifact. In a later analysis, a clonal expansion index was calculated for each public chain from normalized within-repertoire ranks of inferred template counts. In a later analysis, generation probabilities were computed using a VDJ recombination model fitted to out-of-frame rearrangements, and the results were checked against IGoR. In a later analysis, TCR-TCR, TCR-HLA and TCR-CMV co-occurrence was scored with hypergeometric tests, and a repertoire-size bias correction was applied to TCR pairs. In a later analysis, false discovery rates were estimated by permuting HLA or CMV assignments 20 times. In a later analysis, co-occurring TCRs were grouped using DBSCAN, and TCRdist sequence similarity was added for clustering within HLA-allele-positive subsets. Repertoires with fewer than 30,000 or more than 120,000 public chains, plus five repertoires with anomalous nucleotide sharing, were excluded from co-occurrence clustering. TCRdb provides this immuneACCESS table in a form limited to in-frame rearrangements. Some clones are lacking; in checked studies, under half of them reflect an unresolved V gene, and why the rest are absent is not known. That table supplies the V and J calls and clone size; D and trimming were determined from the DNA. In all, the sample holds roughly 110,000 clones, and about three quarters of those were seen once. About 12% of the sample is taken by the ten largest.

The cohort consisted of fewer than 700 healthy bone marrow donors. At the time of sampling, all cohort members were nominally healthy, though unrecorded immune exposures were likely present. The donor tested CMV seropositive, placing the donor among the 250 to 350 seropositive members of the cohort. Every donor gave a peripheral blood sample, and the peripheral blood mononuclear cells from that sample were used for TCR beta sequencing. Genomic DNA extraction from the blood cell samples was performed with the Qiagen DNeasy Blood Extraction Kit. CDR1 and CDR2 (MNHEY, SVGAGI) derive from the germline V gene. CDR3 length: 14 amino acids, cysteine to phenylalanine. The only DNA kept is the CDR3, 42 bases in frame from the first base. V is pruned by 6 bases and J by 10 bases, leaving 8 bases of the junction without a gene match.

Recombination joined TRBV6-5 with TRBJ1-6, with 8 bases aligning to TRBD1. The origin of this receptor is a woman between 40 and 55 years old in good health and CMV-seropositive. Source material: PBMCs. CDR3 sequence: CASRPGQGGSPLHF. The DNA sequence is given as TGTGCCAGCAGACCCGGACAGGGTGGATCACCCCTCCACTTT.